This TCR beta chain was retrieved from a study of blood T cell repertoires in COVID-19. Study-level information: T cells, B-cell-depleted T cells, or PBMCs supplied cDNA or gDNA.

Authors' processing steps: Nucleated cell number was recorded as an estimate derived from reference gene primer amplification. TCRdb's table, derived via immunoSEQ multiplex PCR, lists solely in-frame clones and lacks some. V, J and clone size are taken as reported in that table, and D and trimming were inferred from the DNA itself. The table includes about 98,000 clones, roughly 82% detected once. V trimming: 0 bases; J trimming: 1 base; junction bases outside the gene matches: 2. Germline values: CDR1 SGHRS, CDR2 YFSETQ. This CDR3 is 15 amino acids long. The genes are TRBV5-1 and TRBJ2-3; TRBD1 agrees at 7 bases. The source is a man in his sixties or seventies with active or convalescent COVID-19. The material sequenced was peripheral blood. The CDR3 DNA is TGCGCCAGCAGCTTGGATGGACAGGGCACAGATACGCAGTATTTT. Translating it yields CASSLDGQGTDTQYF.